A single sample gave rise to the 21 T cell receptor beta chains below, sequenced in a study of blood T cell repertoires in COVID-19. Data came from immunoSEQ multiplex PCR; TCRdb stores just in-frame clones and leaves some out. The table includes about 130,000 clones, roughly 80% detected once. The sample comprised peripheral blood. These receptor sequences come from a man in his 60s with acute or convalescent COVID-19.

The chain carries TRBV6-1 and TRBJ2-7; the D is unclear. Germline CDR1 is MNHNS and CDR2 is SASEGT. Trimming cost V 1 base and J 0 bases, with 7 bases left between them. This CDR3 region has 14 residues. The CDR3 region is CASSEGLYSYEQYF. The CDR3 DNA follows: TGTGCCAGCAGTGAAGGACTCTACTCCTACGAGCAGTACTTC.

The CDR3 region is CASSVGRGLFQETQYF. The CDR3 DNA is TGTGCCAGCAGCGTAGGCAGGGGGCTATTTCAAGAGACCCAGTACTTC. J is TRBJ2-5 and V is TRBV9, with 8 bases identical to TRBD1. The CDR3 has 16 residues. With V trimmed by 0 bases and J by 2 bases, 6 bases remained unmatched. Germline CDR1 SGDLS, CDR2 YYNGEE.

This rearrangement joins TRBV5-1 to TRBJ2-2, with 9 bases lining up with TRBD1. CDR3 length: 15 amino acids. Trimming removed 4 bases from V and 3 bases from J; junction bases left unmatched: 4. Germline V CDR1 and CDR2: SGHRS, YFSETQ. The DNA for the CDR3 is TGCGCCAGCAGCCCGGACAGGGGATACACCGGGGAGCTGTTTTTT. Its protein product is CASSPDRGYTGELFF.

The gene calls are TRBV25-1 and TRBJ1-3; D ambiguous. Looked up from germline, CDR1 is MGHDK and CDR2 is SYGVNS. This CDR3 is built from 16 residues. With 1 base removed from V and 0 bases from J, the gap between germline ends came to 10 bases. The CDR3 nucleotides are TGTGCCAGCAGTGAATCCGGTGTTGGCTCTGGAAACACCATATATTTT. Protein product: CASSESGVGSGNTIYF. The whole variable domain, remainder taken from reference TRBV25-1 and TRBJ1-3, is EADIYQTPRYLVIGTGKKITLECSQTMGHDKMYWYQQDPGMELHLIHYSYGVNSTEKGDLSSESTVSRIRTEHFPLTLESARPSHTSQYLCASSESGVGSGNTIYFGEGSWLTVV.

This sequence joins TRBV7-3 and TRBJ1-6; 10 nucleotides agree with TRBD1. Germline V gene data show CDR1 as SGHTA and CDR2 as FQGTGA. The trim removed 5 bases at V and 11 bases at J, leaving 3 bases unmatched. The CDR3 covers 13 residues. DNA of the CDR3: TGTGCCAGCAGCCCGGGACAGGGGACACCCCTCCACTTT. The encoded protein is CASSPGQGTPLHF.

V gene TRBV7-9 combines with J gene TRBJ2-7; TRBD1 might be the D (5 bases). Trimming cost V 5 bases and J 4 bases, with 12 bases left between them. CDR1 and CDR2 (germline): SEHNR, FQNEAQ (reference sequence). CDR3 length: 13 residues. CDR3 sequence reads: CASSPAAGYEQYF. The CDR3 DNA is TGTGCCAGCAGCCCCGCAGCAGGGTACGAGCAGTACTTC.

The rearrangement links TRBV7-9 to TRBJ2-2; 8 nucleotides agree with TRBD2. CDR3 length: 18 residues. Germline CDR1 reads SEHNR; CDR2 reads FQNEAQ (reference sequence). J lost 1 base, V lost 5 bases, and 12 bases had no gene match. The CDR3 coding sequence is TGTGCCAGCAGCCCTACATTGCGGGGGGCTTTGAACACCGGGGAGCTGTTTTTT. It encodes CASSPTLRGALNTGELFF.

The chain carries TRBV5-1 and TRBJ2-5, with 9 positions matching TRBD1. CDR1 is SGHRS and CDR2 is YFSETQ in the germline V gene. The CDR3 spans 17 residues. With 2 bases clipped from V and 5 bases from J, the junction kept 13 bases outside the gene matches. The CDR3 loop is CASSFSGTGSFQETQYF. CDR3 DNA: TGCGCCAGCAGCTTCTCCGGGACAGGGTCGTTCCAGGAGACCCAGTACTTC.

This chain links TRBV19 with TRBJ2-7; unclear D gene. V was pared by 2 bases and J by 4 bases, with 9 bases between. This CDR3 is built from 13 residues. Germline V gene sequence: CDR1 LNHDA, CDR2 SQIVND (reference sequence). CDR3 DNA: TGTGCCAGTAGTATAAGTCGACTGTACGAGCAGTACTTC. It translates to CASSISRLYEQYF.

This clone was detected only once. This rearrangement joins TRBV9 to TRBJ1-1, with 9 positions matching TRBD1. V lost 4 bases and J lost 4; bases outside the gene matches: 8. Germline assignment: CDR1 SGDLS and CDR2 YYNGEE. This CDR3 comprises 15 residues. CDR3 loop: CASSSHRGLSTEAFF. The CDR3 DNA is TGTGCCAGCAGCTCTCACAGGGGGCTTAGCACTGAAGCTTTCTTT.

The chain is built from TRBV19 and TRBJ2-2; D is perhaps TRBD2 (5 bases). From germline, CDR1 is LNHDA and CDR2 SQIVND (reference sequence). The CDR3 totals 18 residues. V was pared by 5 bases and J by 0 bases, with 19 bases between. The chain's CDR3 is CASSLPFGVGTNTGELFF. The DNA of the CDR3 is TGTGCCAGTAGTCTCCCGTTCGGGGTCGGTACGAACACCGGGGAGCTGTTTTTT.

The genes are TRBV3-1 (or the pseudogene TRBV3-2) and TRBJ1-6; D is uncertain. The CDR3 totals 18 residues. V dropped 1 base and J dropped 0 bases, with 13 bases sitting between them. Germline CDR1 LGHDT, CDR2 YNNKEL (reference sequence). The CDR3 DNA sequence: TGTGCCAGCAGCCAAGTTTTAGTTACGGGCTCCTATAATTCACCCCTCCACTTT. It specifies CASSQVLVTGSYNSPLHF.

This clone has at least ten counts. V and J are TRBV10-2 and TRBJ2-3; 9 bases are shared with TRBD1. The CDR3 runs 16 residues. CDR1 WSHSY and CDR2 SAAADI come from the germline V gene. Trimming cost V 3 bases and J 4 bases; bases outside gene matches: 8. The CDR3 protein is CASSDPGQGVADTQYF. Written as DNA, the CDR3 is TGCGCCAGCAGTGACCCGGGACAGGGTGTGGCAGATACGCAGTATTTT.

V and J are TRBV7-9 and TRBJ2-7, with 13 positions matching TRBD2. CDR1 is SEHNR, CDR2 FQNEAQ, per germline (reference sequence). The CDR3 runs 16 residues. Trimming removed 3 bases from V and 2 bases from J; junction bases left unmatched: 4. The CDR3 here is CASSLRTSGGTYEQYF. In DNA, the CDR3 is TGTGCCAGCAGCTTGAGGACTAGCGGGGGTACCTACGAGCAGTACTTC.

The gene calls are TRBV10-1 and TRBJ2-1, with 10 bases that match TRBD2. This CDR3 is built from 18 residues. Germline trimming cut 0 bases from V and 5 bases from J; bases unmatched to any gene: 10. In germline, CDR1 is WNHNN, CDR2 SYGVQD (reference sequence). The CDR3 nucleotides are TGCGCCAGCAGTGAGTCGCCTTCTAGCGGGAGATGGAACAATGAGCAGTTCTTC. Residues: CASSESPSSGRWNNEQFF.

The gene calls are TRBV5-1 and TRBJ2-1; TRBD2 aligns across 9 bases. The CDR3 has 15 amino acids. The V and J ends lost 4 bases and 2 bases, in that order; junction bases with no gene match: 4. Germline V gene data show CDR1 as SGHRS and CDR2 as YFSETQ. CDR3 sequence (DNA): TGCGCCAGCAGCATCGCTAGCGGGGCCTACAATGAGCAGTTCTTC. Protein: CASSIASGAYNEQFF. Together with reference TRBV5-1 and TRBJ2-1, the CDR3 gives the full variable domain: KAGVTQTPRYLIKTRGQQVTLSCSPISGHRSVSWYQQTPGQGLQFLFEYFSETQRNKGNFPGRFSGRQFSNSRSEMNVSTLELGDSALYLCASSIASGAYNEQFFGPGTRLTVL.

V usage is TRBV19 and J usage is TRBJ1-1; no clear D. This CDR3 comprises 13 residues. The germline V gene has CDR1 LNHDA and CDR2 SQIVND (reference sequence). V gave up 4 bases and J gave up 1 base, with 7 bases separating them. CDR3 loop: CASSNHWNTEAFF. The CDR3, as DNA: TGTGCCAGTAGTAATCATTGGAACACTGAAGCTTTCTTT.

The V and J genes are TRBV5-6 and TRBJ2-7; D might be TRBD2 (6 bases). With 0 bases removed from V and 7 bases from J, the gap between germline ends came to 11 bases. The CDR3 contains 13 residues. CDR1 and CDR2 (germline): SGHDT, YYEEEE. CDR3 sequence reads: CASSLDTSYEQYF. CDR3 DNA: TGTGCCAGCAGCTTGGATACTAGCTATGAGCAGTACTTC.

This clone was detected a few times. This rearrangement joins TRBV27 to TRBJ2-7; possibly TRBD1 for D (6 bases). CDR1 and CDR2 from the germline V gene are MNHEY and SMNVEV (reference sequence). This CDR3 region has 13 residues. Trimming cost V 7 bases and J 4 bases, with 14 bases left between them. In DNA form, the CDR3 reads TGTGCCAGCAAGCAGGGGAATATGTACGAGCAGTACTTC. Amino acid sequence: CASKQGNMYEQYF.

This clone was detected only a few times. The CDR3 here is CASSELGSGPDTGELFF. The DNA of the CDR3 is TGTGCCAGCAGTGAACTGGGTAGCGGTCCGGACACCGGGGAGCTGTTTTTT. The chain joins TRBV6-1 to TRBJ2-2, with D perhaps TRBD2 (6 bases). CDR3 length equals 17 residues. Germline V gives CDR1 MNHNS, CDR2 SASEGT. The V end lost 2 bases, the J end lost 3 bases, and 16 bases lay between the germline ends.

This clone has just one count. The chain combines TRBV11-2 with TRBJ1-4; D gene unclear. Germline-derived CDR1 and CDR2 are SGHAT and FQNNGV. Trimming shortened V by 5 bases and J by 0 bases, and 7 bases separated the two germline ends. The CDR3 contains 14 residues. The DNA for the CDR3 is TGTGCCAGCAGCAAACAAGCAACTAATGAAAAACTGTTTTTT. Amino acid sequence: CASSKQATNEKLFF.